This T cell receptor (beta chain) was obtained from a study of cytomegalovirus exposure and HLA in healthy donors. Notes on the study in general: Cytomegalovirus-associated TCR beta chains were listed, numbering approximately 150. In a later analysis, a missense DCLRE1C variant was linked to TCR beta V- and J-gene trimming.

Worth noting for this clone: Its cognate antigen is unknown.

PCR involved 60 Vbeta and 13 Jbeta primers. The repertoire was sequenced with immunoSEQ multiplex PCR; TCRdb's copy has only in-frame clones and lacks some. Seen here are roughly 120,000 clones, 74% observed once, and the top ten hold around 7%. The CDR3 covers 15 residues. The germline CDR1 and CDR2 sequences are MDHEN and SYDVKM. Trimming cost V 5 bases and J 0 bases; bases outside gene matches: 5. Sample: PBMCs. The TCR sequence derives from a man aged 35-49 years in good health and CMV-seropositive. The J gene is TRBJ2-7, the V gene TRBV28; TRBD2 aligns across 9 bases. Written as DNA, the CDR3 is TGTGCCAGCAGTCTACTTAGCGGGGGCTCCTACGAGCAGTACTTC. It encodes CASSLLSGGSYEQYF.